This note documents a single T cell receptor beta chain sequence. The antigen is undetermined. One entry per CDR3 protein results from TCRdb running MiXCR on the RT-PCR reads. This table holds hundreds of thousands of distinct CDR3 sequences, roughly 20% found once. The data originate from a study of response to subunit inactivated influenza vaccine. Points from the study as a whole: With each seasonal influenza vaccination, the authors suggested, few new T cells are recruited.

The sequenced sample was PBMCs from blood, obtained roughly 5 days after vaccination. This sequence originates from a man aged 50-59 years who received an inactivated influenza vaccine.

Here the CDR3 DNA reads TGTGCCAGCTCCTCAGCGATCGGCGAGCAGTACTTC. Translating it yields CASSSAIGEQYF. J is TRBJ2-7 and V is TRBV12-3 or TRBV12-4; no clear D. The CDR3 has 12 residues. The ends were cut back, 8 bases at V and 6 bases at J, with 14 bases in the middle.